The 4 T cell receptor beta chains below all came from one sample that was sequenced in a study of T cell responses to AZD1222 COVID-19 vaccine. Measured with immunoSEQ multiplex PCR; TCRdb has only the in-frame clones, and not every one. The table shows roughly 120,000 clones, with approximately 88% occurring only once. The sample in question was peripheral blood, obtained on day 0 of MenACWY control vaccination. The receptors here all came from an adult in good health.

This clone was seen just once. The chain has TRBV30 and TRBJ2-7, with D perhaps matching TRBD1 (5 bases). The CDR3 runs 13 residues. Germline V gives CDR1 GTSNPN, CDR2 SVGIG (reference sequence). The germline V and J ends were trimmed by 5 bases and 6 bases, with 17 bases remaining between them. CDR3 in amino acids: CAWGAIGYREQYF. In nucleotides, the CDR3 is TGTGCCTGGGGGGCCATTGGTTATCGCGAGCAGTACTTC.

The V call is TRBV2, the J call TRBJ2-3; unclear D gene. The CDR3 has 12 amino acids. Trimming removed 4 bases from V and 2 bases from J, with 4 bases in between. Looked up from germline, CDR1 is SNHLY and CDR2 is FYNNEI. CDR3 nucleotides: TGTGCCAGCAGTGGCCTCACAGATACGCAGTATTTT. Translating gives CASSGLTDTQYF.

V gene TRBV27 combines with J gene TRBJ1-5; TRBD1 matches 8 bases. The trim removed 6 bases at V and 3 bases at J, leaving 10 bases unmatched. This CDR3 is 16 amino acids long. Germline CDR1 is MNHEY and CDR2 is SMNVEV (reference sequence). The CDR3 DNA follows: TGTGCCAGCAGAGGACAGGGCCTAATTCTCAATCAGCCCCAGCATTTT. It specifies CASRGQGLILNQPQHF.

The chain is built from TRBV29-1 and TRBJ2-3; 7 bases align to TRBD2. Looked up from germline, CDR1 is SQVTM and CDR2 is ANQGSEA. This CDR3 has 13 amino acids. Unmatched junction bases numbered 5, after V lost 8 bases and J lost 0 bases. The CDR3 DNA is TGCAGCACTTCTAGCGGAAGCACAGATACGCAGTATTTT. It yields the protein CSTSSGSTDTQYF.